These T cell receptor beta chains were read from a single sample in a study of human T cells and chemical hapten exposure. TCRdb independently ran MiXCR on the 5' RACE reads; one entry per CDR3 protein. The sample lists approximately 110,000 distinct CDR3 sequences, around a fifth occurring once. The receptors stem from a human donor in good health. The CDR3 runs from the conserved cysteine through the conserved F or W. A D gene is named only where the DNA matches it firmly. Only some rows state a clone size, as once, few, many or a class for expanded clones.

cdr3_length,v_call,clone_size,j_call,d_call,cdr3_nt,cdr3_aa
14,TRBV5-1,.,TRBJ2-1,.,TGCGCCAGCAGCGCCCTACTAGGGGACAATGAGCAGTTCTTC,CASSALLGDNEQFF
16,TRBV12-3/TRBV12-4,.,TRBJ2-1,TRBD1,TGTGCCAGCAGTCTCCCCGGACAGGGACGAAACAATGAGCAGTTCTTC,CASSLPGQGRNNEQFF
17,TRBV5-1,few,TRBJ2-2,TRBD1,TGCGCCAGCAGCACCAGTATACAGGGGGCAGGAACCGGGGAGCTGTTTTTT,CASSTSIQGAGTGELFF
16,TRBV9,few,TRBJ2-5,.,TGTGCCAGCACCCGTGGTGGCAGGGGACCCCAAGAGACCCAGTACTTC,CASTRGGRGPQETQYF
15,TRBV29-1,few,TRBJ2-6,TRBD1,TGCAGCACGGGACAGGGTGGCTCTGGGGCCAACGTCCTGACTTTC,CSTGQGGSGANVLTF
20,TRBV5-4,.,TRBJ2-6,.,TGTGCCAGCAGCTTGCGGGGGACTTACTCGAACCCCTCTGGGGCCAACGTCCTGACTTTC,CASSLRGTYSNPSGANVLTF
15,TRBV7-2,few,TRBJ2-1,TRBD2,TGTGCCAGCACCCAAGATAGCGGGAGAGGAAATGAGCAGTTCTTC,CASTQDSGRGNEQFF
17,TRBV27,.,TRBJ2-6,.,TGTGCCAGCAGCCCCATAACTGGGGTCTCTGGGGCCAACGTCCTGACTTTC,CASSPITGVSGANVLTF
14,TRBV5-1,few,TRBJ2-7,.,TGCGCCAGCAGCTTGGCTACGGCCCAGGGGGAGCAGTACTTC,CASSLATAQGEQYF
19,TRBV7-8,.,TRBJ2-4,TRBD2,TGTGCCAGCAGCTTAATTTCGACGGTCTTAGCGGGACCGGGGAACATTCAGTACTTC,CASSLISTVLAGPGNIQYF
14,TRBV13,few,TRBJ1-2,.,TGTGCCACCTTTGGGGGGGCACCAACAGATGGCTACACCTTC,CATFGGAPTDGYTF
11,TRBV5-5,.,TRBJ2-5,.,TGTGCCAGCAGCGAAGTGGAGACCCAGTACTTC,CASSEVETQYF
17,TRBV30,few,TRBJ2-7,.,TGTGCCTGGTCCAAAGCCGCCGGGGCAGTCTCCCTCAACGAGCAGTACTTC,CAWSKAAGAVSLNEQYF
13,TRBV20-1,many,TRBJ1-2,.,TGCAGTGCTAATGAAGGGGTTAACTATGGCTACACCTTC,CSANEGVNYGYTF
13,TRBV20-1,few,TRBJ1-2,.,TGCAGTGCTACCAGGCTTACTAACTATGGCTACACCTTC,CSATRLTNYGYTF
15,TRBV28,.,TRBJ2-1,TRBD2,TGTGCCAGCAGTCGTGGACTAGCGAGCCCTAATGAGCAGTTCTTC,CASSRGLASPNEQFF
15,TRBV6-5,.,TRBJ1-4,TRBD1,TGTGCCAGCAGTACAGGGACAGCAACTAATGAAAAACTGTTTTTT,CASSTGTATNEKLFF
13,TRBV28,few,TRBJ2-7,.,TGTGCCAGCATTCAGGGGTGGGAATCCGAGCAGTACTTC,CASIQGWESEQYF
14,TRBV5-5,.,TRBJ1-5,.,TGTGCCAGCAGCTTAGGGGGAGGGGTCCAGCCCCAGCATTTT,CASSLGGGVQPQHF
15,TRBV2,.,TRBJ2-1,TRBD2,TGTGCCAGCAGTGAGCCGGGACTACACTACAATGAGCAGTTCTTC,CASSEPGLHYNEQFF
16,TRBV4-1,few,TRBJ1-2,TRBD1,TGCGCCAGCAGCCAAGGCACGACAGGGGGTCCCTATGGCTACACCTTC,CASSQGTTGGPYGYTF
15,TRBV5-8,few,TRBJ1-1,.,TGTGCCAGCAGCTTGAAGTTCCGCACATACCCTGAAGCTTTCTTT,CASSLKFRTYPEAFF
14,TRBV7-2,.,TRBJ1-1,TRBD1,TGTGCCAGCAGCCCCCAGCCCCGGACAGGGGAAGCTTTCTTT,CASSPQPRTGEAFF
14,TRBV6-2/TRBV6-3,.,TRBJ1-4,.,TGTGCCAGCCTTCAGGATGCAACTAATGAAAAACTGTTTTTT,CASLQDATNEKLFF
12,TRBV28,.,TRBJ2-7,.,TGTGCCAGCAGCCCAACGGGGTGGGAGCAGTACTTC,CASSPTGWEQYF
13,TRBV30,few,TRBJ1-2,TRBD1,TGTGCCTGGAAACTCCAGGGGGCGCAGGGCTACACCTTC,CAWKLQGAQGYTF
16,TRBV28,.,TRBJ2-3,.,TGTGCCAGCAGCACCACCCTCGGACTATTCACAGATACGCAGTATTTT,CASSTTLGLFTDTQYF
18,TRBV9,.,TRBJ2-2,.,TGTGCCAGCCCGAGGAGGGGAGACGGACTTTACGGCACCGGGGAGCTGTTTTTT,CASPRRGDGLYGTGELFF
14,TRBV28,many,TRBJ2-2,.,TGTGCCAGCAGTTCGGGATTCAACACCGGGGAGCTGTTTTTT,CASSSGFNTGELFF
14,TRBV6-5,.,TRBJ1-2,.,TGTGCCAGCAGTTACTCGTCCCGCGGCTATGGCTACACCTTC,CASSYSSRGYGYTF
15,TRBV6-5,.,TRBJ1-1,.,TGTGCCAGCAGGGGACGGGGGGGTAGAGGGACTGAAGCTTTCTTT,CASRGRGGRGTEAFF
13,TRBV10-3,few,TRBJ1-5,.,TGTGCCATCAGTGACAGCCTCCTATCGACCCAGCATTTT,CAISDSLLSTQHF
11,TRBV28,few,TRBJ2-7,.,TGTGCCAGCAGTTGGGTCCACGAGCAGTACTTC,CASSWVHEQYF
14,TRBV12-3/TRBV12-4,few,TRBJ2-7,TRBD1,TGTGCCAGCAGTTTGAAAGGGACAGGGGGCGAGCAGTACTTC,CASSLKGTGGEQYF
12,TRBV6-5,.,TRBJ1-5,.,TGTGCCAGCAGTCGCCCCTATCAGCCCCAGCATTTT,CASSRPYQPQHF
12,TRBV29-1,few,TRBJ1-2,.,TGCAGCGCCCCCGGACCCGACTATGGCTACACCTTC,CSAPGPDYGYTF
19,TRBV11-2,few,TRBJ1-6,.,TGTGCCAGCAGCCCACCCAGAAGGCGGGAGAACTTCTATAATTCACCCCTCCACTTT,CASSPPRRRENFYNSPLHF
15,TRBV4-1,.,TRBJ2-1,TRBD2,TGCGCCAGCAGCCAAGGGCTAGCGGCCTACAATGAGCAGTTCTTC,CASSQGLAAYNEQFF
18,TRBV2,few,TRBJ2-1,TRBD2,TGTGCCAGCAGTGGTTCCCTTAGCGGGGAGAGCTCCTACAATGAGCAGTTCTTC,CASSGSLSGESSYNEQFF
14,TRBV12-3/TRBV12-4,few,TRBJ2-3,.,TGTGCCAGCAGTTTTAGCACACGCACAGATACGCAGTATTTT,CASSFSTRTDTQYF
13,TRBV27,.,TRBJ1-5,.,TGTGCCAGCAGTTTAGTGGTTAATCAGCCCCAGCATTTT,CASSLVVNQPQHF
16,TRBV6-5,.,TRBJ1-1,.,TGTGCCAGCAGTTTCCTAACAGGCGGGGCGAACACTGAAGCTTTCTTT,CASSFLTGGANTEAFF
12,TRBV20-1,few,TRBJ2-3,TRBD2,TGCAGTGCTAGGGGGAGGGCAGATACGCAGTATTTT,CSARGRADTQYF
11,TRBV20-1,many,TRBJ1-2,.,TGCAGTGCTAGACACATGGAAGGCTACACCTTC,CSARHMEGYTF
14,TRBV27,.,TRBJ1-6,.,TGTGCCAGCAAAAGTGGGCAGCTTAATTCACCCCTCCACTTT,CASKSGQLNSPLHF
16,TRBV7-2,few,TRBJ2-1,TRBD2,TGTGCCAGCAGTGACCGGACTAGCGGGACCCACAATGAGCAGTTCTTC,CASSDRTSGTHNEQFF
16,TRBV6-6,few,TRBJ2-2,TRBD2,TGTGCCAGCAGTTACCGGGGGGGCGCCGGCACCGGGGAGCTGTTTTTT,CASSYRGGAGTGELFF
13,TRBV6-2/TRBV6-3,many,TRBJ2-1,.,TGTGCCAGCAGAAATGGGGGGGGGCATGAGCAGTTCTTC,CASRNGGGHEQFF
14,TRBV5-1,few,TRBJ1-2,TRBD1,TGCGCCAGCAGCTTGCCGCGGACAGGGGGTGGCTACACCTTC,CASSLPRTGGGYTF
17,TRBV15,.,TRBJ1-4,.,TGTGCCACCAGCCGCCGCTTAACAGGTGCAACTAATGAAAAACTGTTTTTT,CATSRRLTGATNEKLFF
17,TRBV11-2,once,TRBJ1-1,TRBD1,TGTGCCAGCAGCTTAGAGCCCGGACAGGGGCCCTACACTGAAGCTTTCTTT,CASSLEPGQGPYTEAFF
12,TRBV6-2/TRBV6-3,.,TRBJ2-7,.,TGTGCCAGCAGCCCGGGTTTCTACGAGCAGTACTTC,CASSPGFYEQYF
16,TRBV4-1,few,TRBJ2-7,TRBD2,TGCGCCAGCAGCCAACTACCGACTAGCGGGAGCTACGAGCAGTACTTC,CASSQLPTSGSYEQYF
17,TRBV7-9,.,TRBJ2-2,.,TGTGCCAGCAGCTTAGTTGGGGGAACAGGACCCACCGGGGAGCTGTTTTTT,CASSLVGGTGPTGELFF